The clone carrying this TCR beta chain was recorded many times. The antigen remains unidentified. This record belongs to a study of early T cells in non-severe SARS-CoV-2 infection. The overall study: Chains from this unsorted whole-blood bulk RNA could not be paired.

Findings and caveats of the study: Matching against VDJdb likely underestimated virus-specific expansions, favoring anti-spike CD8.

CDR3 length equals 14 residues. Germline CDR1 LNHDA, CDR2 SQIVND (reference sequence). After removal of 1 base from V and 5 bases from J, the junction contained 4 bases not matched to a gene. The protocol attached unique molecular identifiers to individual cDNA molecules. TCRdb re-called the 5' RACE reads through MiXCR, storing one row per CDR3 protein. The table lists about 39,000 distinct CDR3 sequences, around 6% of them singletons. This specimen consisted of whole blood, obtained at baseline. The TCR originated in an adult who was a healthcare worker with PCR-confirmed SARS-CoV-2 infection or an uninfected control (not recorded which). This sequence joins TRBV19 and TRBJ1-1, with 7 bases aligning to TRBD1. The CDR3 DNA reads TGTGCCAGTAGTATAGTACAGGGGTGGACTGAAGCTTTCTTT. This encodes CASSIVQGWTEAFF.